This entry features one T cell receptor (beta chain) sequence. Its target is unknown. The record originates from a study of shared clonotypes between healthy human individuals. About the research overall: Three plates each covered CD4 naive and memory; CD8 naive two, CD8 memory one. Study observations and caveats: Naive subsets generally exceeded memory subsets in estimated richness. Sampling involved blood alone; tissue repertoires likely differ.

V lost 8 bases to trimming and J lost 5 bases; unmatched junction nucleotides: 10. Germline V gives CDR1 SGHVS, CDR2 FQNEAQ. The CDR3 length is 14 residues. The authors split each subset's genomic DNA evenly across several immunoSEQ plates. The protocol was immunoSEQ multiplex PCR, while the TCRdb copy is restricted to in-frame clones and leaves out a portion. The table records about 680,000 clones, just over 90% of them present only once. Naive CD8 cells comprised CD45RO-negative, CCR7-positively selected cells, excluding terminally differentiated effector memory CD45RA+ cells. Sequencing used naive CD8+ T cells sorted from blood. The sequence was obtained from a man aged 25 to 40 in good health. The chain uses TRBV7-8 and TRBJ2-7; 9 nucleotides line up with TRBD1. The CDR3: CASSQGGTGHEQYF. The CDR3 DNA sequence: TGTGCCAGCTCCCAGGGCGGGACAGGGCACGAGCAGTACTTC.